Described below is a single T cell receptor beta chain sequence and its context. Source study methods: Reference gene primer amplification yielded estimated nucleated cell counts. Method: immunoSEQ multiplex PCR; TCRdb's copy keeps in-frame clones and lacks some. That table is the source of V, J and clone size, and D and trimming were worked out from the DNA. The sample contains approximately 200,000 clones, less than 90% of which appear only once. This record comes from a study of blood T cell repertoires in COVID-19. Study in general: The United States, Italy and Spain provided the acute and convalescent COVID-19 samples. From T cells, B-cell-depleted T cells, or PBMCs came the material, which was cDNA or gDNA.

The CDR3 contains 16 residues. V gave up 4 bases and J gave up 3 bases, with 16 bases separating them. The germline V gene encodes CDR1 SGHDN and CDR2 FVKESK. This chain links TRBV14 with TRBJ2-1; TRBD1 is a possible D gene (6 bases). Sample: peripheral blood. The clonotype was recovered from a man aged 70 or older with acute or convalescent COVID-19. CDR3 region: CASSPRGSGGYNEQFF. The CDR3 nucleotides read TGTGCCAGCAGCCCTAGGGGGAGTGGGGGCTACAATGAGCAGTTCTTC.